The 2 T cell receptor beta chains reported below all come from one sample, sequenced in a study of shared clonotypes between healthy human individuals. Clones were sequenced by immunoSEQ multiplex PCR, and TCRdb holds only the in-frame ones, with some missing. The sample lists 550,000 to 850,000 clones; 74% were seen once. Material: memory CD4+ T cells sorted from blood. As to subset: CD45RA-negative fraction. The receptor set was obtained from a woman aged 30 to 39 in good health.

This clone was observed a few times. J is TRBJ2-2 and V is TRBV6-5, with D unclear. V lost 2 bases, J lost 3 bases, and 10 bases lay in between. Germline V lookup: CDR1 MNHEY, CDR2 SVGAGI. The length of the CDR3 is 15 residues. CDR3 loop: CASSYGPGYTGELFF. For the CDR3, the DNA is TGTGCCAGCAGTTACGGGCCAGGATACACCGGGGAGCTGTTTTTT.

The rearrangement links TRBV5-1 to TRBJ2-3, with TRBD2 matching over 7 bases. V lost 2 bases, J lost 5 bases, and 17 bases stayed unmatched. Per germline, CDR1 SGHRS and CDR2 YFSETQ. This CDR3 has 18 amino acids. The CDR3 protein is CASSLGLAAFGRQDTQYF. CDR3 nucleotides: TGCGCCAGCAGCTTAGGGCTAGCGGCTTTCGGGAGACAAGATACGCAGTATTTT.